The 29 T cell receptor beta chains below come from one sample, sequenced in a study of blood T cell repertoires in COVID-19. The assay was immunoSEQ multiplex PCR, and TCRdb's table has in-frame clones only and misses some. This sample has hundreds of thousands of clones, with about 85% found just once. Specimen: peripheral blood. The receptors here all came from a man in his fifties or sixties who had recovered from COVID-19.

The table lists this clone with a count of one. V is TRBV24-1 and J is TRBJ2-3, with D perhaps TRBD2 (6 bases). The germline gives CDR1 KGHDR, CDR2 SFDVKD. CDR3 length equals 16 residues. Trimming removed 2 bases at V and 3 bases at J, with 14 bases between. The CDR3 bases are TGTGCCACCAGTGATTGGGCAGGTGGGGGGACAGATACGCAGTATTTT. Its translation is CATSDWAGGGTDTQYF.

This clone occurred once. The chain carries TRBV3-1 (or the pseudogene TRBV3-2) and TRBJ2-1, with D hard to call. Germline loops: CDR1 LGHDT, CDR2 YNNKEL (reference sequence). The CDR3 has 12 residues. V was clipped by 1 base and J by 9 bases, with 7 bases between them. CDR3 loop: CASSQGLGEQFF. The CDR3 DNA reads as TGTGCCAGCAGCCAAGGACTGGGTGAGCAGTTCTTC.

The chain has TRBV6-1 and TRBJ2-1; D ambiguous. V lost 3 bases, J lost 3 bases, and 18 bases lay in between. The CDR3 is 17 amino acids. Germline V gives CDR1 MNHNS, CDR2 SASEGT. The CDR3 region is CASSDIMAGFYYNEQFF. The CDR3 DNA sequence: TGTGCCAGCAGTGATATTATGGCAGGATTTTACTACAATGAGCAGTTCTTC.

The gene calls are TRBV5-1 and TRBJ2-2, with TRBD1 identical over 8 bases. V dropped 1 base and J dropped 5; count of bases not matched to a gene: 7. The CDR3 runs to 16 residues. In germline, CDR1 is SGHRS, CDR2 YFSETQ. This CDR3 is CASSLRVQGGTGELFF. The DNA of the CDR3 is TGCGCCAGCAGCTTGCGTGTACAGGGGGGAACCGGGGAGCTGTTTTTT. Full variable domain (remainder filled in from reference TRBV5-1 and TRBJ2-2): KAGVTQTPRYLIKTRGQQVTLSCSPISGHRSVSWYQQTPGQGLQFLFEYFSETQRNKGNFPGRFSGRQFSNSRSEMNVSTLELGDSALYLCASSLRVQGGTGELFFGEGSRLTVL.

This rearrangement joins TRBV28 to TRBJ2-3; TRBD1 aligns across 8 bases. The V gene end was trimmed by 2 bases and the J gene end by 3 bases; junction bases not matched to a gene: 7. Germline lookup yields CDR1 MDHEN and CDR2 SYDVKM. The CDR3 spans 16 residues. CDR3 region: CASSLKAGGRTDTQYF. CDR3 bases: TGTGCCAGCAGTTTAAAGGCAGGGGGCCGAACAGATACGCAGTATTTT.

This clone was picked up a small number of times. Compared with germline, one end of the junction differs, possibly owing to a read error. The V call is TRBV9, the J call TRBJ2-1; weak D call: TRBD1 (7 bases). Germline V lookup: CDR1 SGDLS, CDR2 YYNGEE. The CDR3 loop spans 15 amino acids. The CDR3 nucleotides read TGTGCCAGCAGCGTAGCAGGGGGGCTCTACTATGAGCAGTTCTTC. Its protein product is CASSVAGGLYYEQFF.

The CDR3 here is CASSPYDRGTTDTQYF. The CDR3 nucleotides are TGCGCCAGCAGCCCCTACGACAGGGGGACCACAGATACGCAGTATTTT. V usage is TRBV4-1 and J usage is TRBJ2-3, with 9 bases aligning to TRBD1. J was trimmed by 2 bases and V by 4 bases; bases with no gene match: 7. The CDR3 loop spans 16 amino acids. Germline values: CDR1 MGHRA, CDR2 YSYEKL.

Remarks on this clone: The junction departs from germline at one end; a sequencing error may be responsible. The V call is TRBV2, the J call TRBJ1-5, with TRBD1 as a possible D gene (5 bases). This CDR3 region has 15 residues. The germline CDR1 and CDR2 sequences are SNHLY and FYNNEI. The CDR3 DNA sequence: TGTGCCAGCAGAGGGGCCCGGGGGAGCAACCAGCCCCAGCATTTT. Translation: CASRGARGSNQPQHF.

In the case of this clone: This CDR3 is also generated by other DNA sequences in the sample. CDR3 region: CASSLAGQGFSPLHF. CDR3 nucleotide sequence: TGCGCCAGCAGCTTGGCAGGGCAGGGTTTTTCACCCCTCCACTTT. V usage is TRBV5-1 and J usage is TRBJ1-6, with D tentatively TRBD1 (5 bases). Per germline, CDR1 SGHRS and CDR2 YFSETQ. The CDR3 consists of 15 residues. Trimming shortened V by 0 bases and J by 9 bases, and 13 bases separated the two germline ends.

The rearrangement joins TRBV7-2 to TRBJ1-2; 12 nucleotides agree with TRBD1. This CDR3 comprises 15 residues. J lost 5 bases, V lost 4 bases, and 5 bases had no gene match. CDR1 and CDR2 (germline): SGHTA, FQGNSA. Written as DNA, the CDR3 is TGTGCCAGCAGCTGGGACAGGGGGCATTGGTATGGCTACACCTTC. It codes for CASSWDRGHWYGYTF.

The chain links TRBV5-1 to TRBJ2-2; 10 bases line up with TRBD2. Unmatched junction bases numbered 2, after V lost 2 bases and J lost 1 base. This CDR3 has 16 residues. Germline V gene sequence: CDR1 SGHRS, CDR2 YFSETQ. The CDR3 region is CASSFLAGENTGELFF. The CDR3 DNA reads TGCGCCAGCAGCTTCCTAGCGGGGGAGAACACCGGGGAGCTGTTTTTT.

There are a few counts of this clone. This rearrangement joins TRBV2 to TRBJ1-2, with TRBD1 identical over 12 bases. Germline lookup yields CDR1 SNHLY and CDR2 FYNNEI. This CDR3 has 17 amino acids. Unmatched junction bases numbered 10, after V lost 1 base and J lost 7 bases. The CDR3 bases are TGTGCCAGCAGTGAAGGGGGACAGGGGGCCCTTACTGGTGGCTACACCTTC. Its protein product is CASSEGGQGALTGGYTF.

The chain carries TRBV9 and TRBJ2-3, with D possibly matching TRBD2 (7 bases). Trimming left V 4 bases short and J 3 bases short, with 18 bases between. There are 16 residues in the CDR3. From germline, CDR1 is SGDLS and CDR2 YYNGEE. CDR3 sequence: CASSIRGRADTDTQYF. CDR3 bases: TGTGCCAGCAGCATTAGGGGGAGGGCAGATACAGATACGCAGTATTTT.

J is TRBJ2-2 and V is TRBV11-3; unclear D gene. This CDR3 contains 15 residues. Germline CDR1 and CDR2: SGHNT and YENEEA. V was trimmed by 1 base and J by 1 base, leaving 7 bases between them. The CDR3 reads CASSLVSGNTGELFF. The CDR3 coding sequence is TGTGCCAGCAGCTTAGTCTCGGGGAACACCGGGGAGCTGTTTTTT.

V usage is TRBV3-1 (or the pseudogene TRBV3-2) and J usage is TRBJ2-3, with TRBD2 matching over 8 bases. The length of the CDR3 is 15 residues. V lost 4 bases to trimming and J lost 2 bases; unmatched junction nucleotides: 5. Germline lookup yields CDR1 LGHDT and CDR2 YNNKEL (reference sequence). The DNA for the CDR3 is TGTGCCAGCAGCCCGGGGGGGAGTCTCACAGATACGCAGTATTTT. Its translation: CASSPGGSLTDTQYF.

The rearrangement links TRBV19 to TRBJ1-2; the D is unclear. The V gene lost 3 bases and the J gene lost 3 bases, with 11 bases spanning the gap. The CDR3 spans 14 residues. Germline V CDR1 and CDR2: LNHDA, SQIVND (reference sequence). The CDR3 loop is CASSISSGYYGYTF. Written as DNA, the CDR3 is TGTGCCAGTAGTATCTCTAGCGGTTACTATGGCTACACCTTC.

The table lists this clone with a count of one. In DNA form, the CDR3 reads TGTGCCAGCAGTCGAAGTACGGGCAGGGGCCAGCCCCAGCATTTT. Protein product: CASSRSTGRGQPQHF. The chain combines TRBV2 with TRBJ1-5; TRBD1 might be the D (6 bases). Germline assignment: CDR1 SNHLY and CDR2 FYNNEI. The CDR3 consists of 15 residues. V dropped 5 bases and J dropped 7 bases, with 18 bases sitting between them. The variable domain in full, completed from reference TRBV2 and TRBJ1-5, reads EPEVTQTPSHQVTQMGQEVILRCVPISNHLYFYWYRQILGQKVEFLVSFYNNEISEKSEIFDDQFSVERPDGSNFTLKIRSTKLEDSAMYFCASSRSTGRGQPQHFGDGTRLSIL.

The chain links TRBV27 to TRBJ2-1, with TRBD2 as a possible D gene (6 bases). The V and J ends lost 3 bases and 2 bases respectively, with 11 bases between them. Per germline, CDR1 MNHEY and CDR2 SMNVEV (reference sequence). This CDR3 region has 15 residues. This chain's CDR3 is CASSLGGAAYNEQFF. For the CDR3, the DNA is TGTGCCAGCAGTTTGGGGGGAGCCGCCTACAATGAGCAGTTCTTC.

The rearrangement links TRBV4-2 to TRBJ1-2, with TRBD1 as a possible D gene (5 bases). Trimming removed 1 base from V and 4 bases from J, with 13 bases in between. The CDR3 runs to 15 residues. Germline V gene lookup returns CDR1 LGHNA and CDR2 YNFKEQ. The CDR3 is CASSQGAQGLYGYTF. Written as DNA, the CDR3 is TGTGCCAGCAGCCAAGGGGCGCAGGGACTCTATGGCTACACCTTC.

V is TRBV30 and J is TRBJ2-1, with TRBD2 identical over 12 bases. Germline V CDR1 and CDR2: GTSNPN, SVGIG (reference sequence). The V segment lost 0 bases and the J segment 2 bases; nucleotides outside the gene matches: 2. The CDR3 spans 16 residues. The CDR3 DNA follows: TGTGCCTGGAGTGTCCCTAGCGGGGGGGCCTACAATGAGCAGTTCTTC. It specifies CAWSVPSGGAYNEQFF.

The chain combines TRBV3-1 (or the pseudogene TRBV3-2) with TRBJ2-4; 10 positions agree with TRBD1. The CDR3 is made up of 18 amino acids. Germline V lookup: CDR1 LGHDT, CDR2 YNNKEL (reference sequence). The V segment lost 5 bases and the J segment 0 bases; nucleotides outside the gene matches: 10. The CDR3 loop reads CASSSPGTGVTAKNIQYF. The CDR3 nucleotides are TGTGCCAGCAGCTCGCCCGGGACAGGGGTTACAGCCAAAAACATTCAGTACTTC.

The rearrangement joins TRBV3-1 (or the pseudogene TRBV3-2) to TRBJ2-3; 9 bases are shared with TRBD2. This CDR3 region has 14 residues. Germline lookup yields CDR1 LGHDT and CDR2 YNNKEL (reference sequence). J was trimmed by 2 bases and V by 4 bases; bases with no gene match: 1. Written as DNA, the CDR3 is TGTGCCAGCAGCCGCGGGGGGGCCACAGATACGCAGTATTTT. Translation: CASSRGGATDTQYF.

The V call is TRBV3-1 (or the pseudogene TRBV3-2), the J call TRBJ1-2; tentative D call: TRBD1 (5 bases). The V and J ends lost 0 bases and 6 bases respectively, with 11 bases between them. The CDR3 covers 14 residues. From germline, CDR1 is LGHDT and CDR2 YNNKEL (reference sequence). DNA of the CDR3: TGTGCCAGCAGCCAAGAGGGCAGGGCAAATGGCTACACCTTC. It translates to CASSQEGRANGYTF.

The chain is built from TRBV6-5 and TRBJ2-5; the match to TRBD1 covers 10 bases. Trimming took 6 bases from V and 7 from J; bases not matched to a gene: 5. The CDR3 runs to 13 residues. CDR1 and CDR2 from the germline V gene are MNHEY and SVGAGI. This CDR3 is CASSADRGWTQYF. CDR3 nucleotide sequence: TGTGCCAGCAGCGCGGACAGGGGGTGGACCCAGTACTTC.

The chain combines TRBV5-1 with TRBJ1-1, with a tentative D call TRBD1 (5 bases). Trimming removed 5 bases from V and 0 bases from J, with 11 bases in between. Germline CDR1 is SGHRS and CDR2 is YFSETQ. The CDR3 is 14 amino acids. The DNA for the CDR3 is TGCGCCAGCAGTACCGGACAAGTGAACACTGAAGCTTTCTTT. It encodes CASSTGQVNTEAFF.

CDR3 DNA: TGTGCCAGCAACTACTTGCTCAACACCGGGGAGCTGTTTTTT. Its protein product is CASNYLLNTGELFF. V and J are TRBV7-9 and TRBJ2-2; D unclear. The CDR3 runs to 14 residues. CDR1 is SEHNR, CDR2 FQNEAQ, per germline (reference sequence). With 7 bases removed from V and 2 bases from J, the gap between germline ends came to 11 bases. Supplemented by reference TRBV7-9 and TRBJ2-2, the full variable domain reads DTGVSQNPRHKITKRGQNVTFRCDPISEHNRLYWYRQTLGQGPEFLTYFQNEAQLEKSRLLSDRFSAERPKGSFSTLEIQRTEQGDSAMYLCASNYLLNTGELFFGEGSRLTVL.

The chain links TRBV6-2 or TRBV6-3 to TRBJ2-7; a possible D gene is TRBD2 (6 bases). Germline-derived CDR1 and CDR2 are MNHEY and SVGEGT. CDR3 length: 16 amino acids. The V end was cut by 1 base, the J end by 0 bases, with 13 bases between. CDR3 coding DNA: TGTGCCAGCAGTTACTTTGGCGGGGCGAGCTCCTACGAGCAGTACTTC. The encoded protein is CASSYFGGASSYEQYF.

This chain connects TRBV30 to TRBJ1-1; no clear D. This CDR3 is 13 amino acids long. Germline V lookup: CDR1 GTSNPN, CDR2 SVGIG (reference sequence). Trimming shortened V by 4 bases and J by 0 bases, and 9 bases separated the two germline ends. Here the CDR3 DNA reads TGTGCCTGGATTGGCCCCATGAACACTGAAGCTTTCTTT. Translating gives CAWIGPMNTEAFF.

The rearrangement links TRBV4-1 to TRBJ1-5; 7 bases align to TRBD1. Germline V lookup: CDR1 MGHRA, CDR2 YSYEKL. The CDR3 consists of 17 residues. Germline trimming cut 0 bases from V and 4 bases from J; bases unmatched to any gene: 9. The CDR3 here is CASSQDTGTEVNQPQHF. The DNA for the CDR3 is TGCGCCAGCAGCCAAGATACCGGGACAGAAGTTAATCAGCCCCAGCATTTT.